Below, 28 T cell receptor beta chains from the same sample are listed, as sequenced in a study of response to subunit inactivated influenza vaccine. Via MiXCR, TCRdb re-called the RT-PCR reads, giving one row per CDR3 protein. Of fewer than 800,000 distinct CDR3 sequences listed, approximately 14% are singletons. Sequences were derived from PBMCs from blood, sampled 11 to 12 days after vaccination. The source is a man in his fifties or sixties who received an inactivated influenza vaccine.

The chain has TRBV7-2 and TRBJ2-2; 9 positions agree with TRBD2. V lost 5 bases and J lost 4; bases outside the gene matches: 5. The CDR3 spans 15 residues. Germline V gene sequence: CDR1 SGHTA, CDR2 FQGNSA. CDR3 amino acids: CASSVSGSGTGELFF. The CDR3 DNA reads TGTGCCAGCAGCGTTAGCGGGAGTGGCACCGGGGAGCTGTTTTTT.

This clonotype was detected only a few times. The chain uses TRBV6-2 or TRBV6-3 and TRBJ2-5; TRBD1 aligns across 10 bases. The CDR3 contains 15 residues. J lost 5 bases, V lost 2 bases, and 5 bases had no gene match. Germline V gene data show CDR1 as MNHEY and CDR2 as SVGEGT. The CDR3 region is CASSYGTGDAETQYF. Here the CDR3 DNA reads TGTGCCAGCAGTTACGGGACAGGGGATGCGGAGACCCAGTACTTC.

V usage is TRBV5-1 and J usage is TRBJ1-1, with D unclear. Germline CDR1 reads SGHRS; CDR2 reads YFSETQ. The CDR3 loop spans 14 amino acids. Trimming pared 1 base from V and 2 bases from J, leaving 9 bases between. As DNA, the CDR3 is TGCGCCAGCAGCTTGACGACGGAAAACACTGAAGCTTTCTTT. Protein: CASSLTTENTEAFF.

This clonotype appeared a few times. The chain has TRBV10-2 and TRBJ1-5; D uncertain. This CDR3 is 15 amino acids long. V shed 0 bases and J shed 0 bases, with 6 bases lying between them. Germline CDR1 reads WSHSY; CDR2 reads SAAADI. The CDR3 loop is CASSESWGSNQPQHF. The CDR3 nucleotides are TGCGCCAGCAGTGAGTCGTGGGGTAGCAATCAGCCCCAGCATTTT.

In this sample, this clonotype turned up a few times. This rearrangement joins TRBV6-5 to TRBJ1-2, with D maybe TRBD1 (5 bases). This CDR3 is built from 12 residues. CDR1 and CDR2 (germline): MNHEY, SVGAGI. Trimming shortened V by 2 bases and J by 8 bases, and 9 bases separated the two germline ends. The chain's CDR3 is CASSYQGYGYTF. The CDR3 DNA follows: TGTGCCAGCAGTTACCAGGGTTACGGCTACACCTTC.

J is TRBJ1-1 and V is TRBV5-1; 7 bases line up with TRBD1. The CDR3 has 15 amino acids. Germline values: CDR1 SGHRS, CDR2 YFSETQ. J lost 11 bases, V lost 3 bases, and 16 bases had no gene match. CDR3 nucleotide sequence: TGCGCCAGCAGCTCCAACAGGGGAGGATCGGGGGAGGCTTTCTTT. This sequence encodes CASSSNRGGSGEAFF.

The table lists this clonotype with many counts. The chain uses TRBV24-1 and TRBJ2-1; possible D gene TRBD1, 6 bases. Trimming removed 11 bases at V and 3 bases at J, with 16 bases between. CDR3 size: 14 residues. Germline loops: CDR1 KGHDR, CDR2 SFDVKD. The CDR3 DNA sequence: TGTGCCATTAGCAGATCGGGACACTACAATGAGCAGTTCTTC. As protein: CAISRSGHYNEQFF.

The V call is TRBV7-8, the J call TRBJ2-7, with 10 bases matching TRBD2. There are 15 residues in the CDR3. Losses at the gene ends were 1 base for V and 5 bases for J; bases not matched to a gene: 5. CDR1 is SGHVS and CDR2 is FQNEAQ in the germline V gene. The CDR3 DNA reads TGTGCCAGCAGCTTAGAAAGCGGGAGGGCCCACGAGCAGTACTTC. Translation gives CASSLESGRAHEQYF.

The chain combines TRBV5-1 with TRBJ2-1; no reliable D call. Trimming removed 5 bases from V and 12 bases from J, with 15 bases in between. CDR1 is SGHRS and CDR2 is YFSETQ in the germline V gene. This CDR3 is 12 amino acids long. CDR3 sequence reads: CASREPEKVQFF. CDR3 sequence (DNA): TGCGCCAGCAGGGAGCCAGAGAAGGTGCAGTTCTTC.

The chain uses TRBV20-1 and TRBJ2-4, with 8 bases identical to TRBD2. Germline CDR1 DFQATT, CDR2 SNEGSKA (reference sequence). The CDR3 totals 14 residues. The V segment lost 5 bases and the J segment 2 bases; nucleotides outside the gene matches: 5. CDR3 region: CSAGSGAPKNIQYF. CDR3 coding DNA: TGCAGTGCTGGTAGCGGGGCACCCAAAAACATTCAGTACTTC.

This clonotype showed up many times. The gene calls are TRBV10-3 and TRBJ2-3, with 7 bases fitting TRBD2. Germline V gives CDR1 ENHRY, CDR2 SYGVKD. This CDR3 has 10 residues. CDR3 bases: TGTGCATACGGGGGGGATACGCAGTATTTT. It codes for CAYGGDTQYF.

CDR3 nucleotide sequence: TGTGCCAGCAGCTTGGTCTCACGGAACTATGGCTACACCTTC. Amino acid sequence: CASSLVSRNYGYTF. The chain is built from TRBV5-6 and TRBJ1-2; D is uncertain. Germline V gene lookup returns CDR1 SGHDT and CDR2 YYEEEE. The CDR3 runs 14 residues. The V gene lost 0 bases and the J gene lost 2 bases, with 8 bases spanning the gap.

This clonotype was seen only a few times. The CDR3 is CASNPGLGSYEQFF. In nucleotides, the CDR3 is TGTGCCAGTAATCCGGGACTAGGGTCGTATGAGCAGTTCTTC. The chain employs TRBV19 and TRBJ2-1, with TRBD2 identical over 8 bases. There are 14 residues in the CDR3. Germline CDR1 LNHDA, CDR2 SQIVND (reference sequence). V lost 7 bases to trimming and J lost 8 bases; unmatched junction nucleotides: 10.

The chain links TRBV12-3 or TRBV12-4 to TRBJ2-7; D remains ambiguous. The CDR3 length is 13 residues. V was pared by 4 bases and J by 3 bases, with 10 bases between. As DNA, the CDR3 is TGTGCCAGCAGTTCAAACCTTTACTACGAGCAGTACTTC. Amino acid sequence: CASSSNLYYEQYF.

This clonotype was found a few times. This chain connects TRBV7-2 to TRBJ2-1; D possibly corresponds to TRBD2 (5 bases). V was trimmed by 8 bases and J by 0 bases, leaving 14 bases between them. The CDR3 has 15 residues. Germline values: CDR1 SGHTA, CDR2 FQGNSA. CDR3 residues: CASRVGLGSYNEQFF. CDR3 DNA: TGTGCCAGCCGAGTCGGACTTGGCTCCTACAATGAGCAGTTCTTC. The full variable domain, rest sourced from reference TRBV7-2 and TRBJ2-1, is GAGVSQSPSNKVTEKGKDVELRCDPISGHTALYWYRQSLGQGLEFLIYFQGNSAPDKSGLPSDRFSAERTGGSVSTLTIQRTQQEDSAVYLCASRVGLGSYNEQFFGPGTRLTVL.

The chain recombines TRBV29-1 with TRBJ1-2; tentatively, D is TRBD1 (5 bases). Germline CDR1 and CDR2: SQVTM and ANQGSEA. This CDR3 is built from 16 residues. With 6 bases removed from V and 3 bases from J, the gap between germline ends came to 23 bases. The CDR3 region has the DNA TGCAGCGTACTCCCGGAGGGGCCAGGAGGAGACTATGGCTACACCTTC. This encodes CSVLPEGPGGDYGYTF.

This clonotype has ten or more counts. The J gene is TRBJ1-6, the V gene TRBV4-2; D may be TRBD1 (5 bases). Germline V gives CDR1 LGHNA, CDR2 YNFKEQ. V gave up 3 bases and J gave up 3 bases, with 6 bases separating them. The CDR3 sequence is 14 residues long. CDR3 amino acids: CASSQGVYNSPLHF. The DNA for the CDR3 is TGTGCCAGCAGCCAGGGGGTCTATAATTCACCCCTCCACTTT.

The chain joins TRBV20-1 to TRBJ2-1; 11 bases line up with TRBD2. CDR1 is DFQATT, CDR2 SNEGSKA, per germline (reference sequence). The length of the CDR3 is 14 residues. After removal of 2 bases from V and 15 bases from J, the junction contained 12 bases not matched to a gene. The CDR3 loop is CSARTQDTSGSVFF. CDR3 nucleotides: TGCAGTGCTAGAACACAAGATACTAGCGGGAGTGTGTTCTTC.

The rearrangement uses TRBV12-3 or TRBV12-4 and TRBJ1-2; D gene unclear. The CDR3 sequence is 16 residues long. V was cut by 5 bases and J by 2 bases, with 18 bases left in between. This CDR3 is CASSSLRPGDNYGYTF. In DNA, the CDR3 is TGTGCCAGCAGTAGTCTCCGGCCGGGCGACAACTATGGCTACACCTTC.

The genes are TRBV7-2 and TRBJ2-7; 7 nucleotides align to TRBD1. J gave up 3 bases and V 4 bases, and 6 bases lay outside the gene matches. Germline loops: CDR1 SGHTA, CDR2 FQGNSA. The length of the CDR3 is 14 residues. CDR3 sequence (DNA): TGTGCCAGCAGCTCCCGGACAGGCGACTACGAGCAGTACTTC. Translating gives CASSSRTGDYEQYF.

The chain couples TRBV5-1 to TRBJ2-5, with 10 bases matching TRBD1. CDR3 size: 16 residues. Germline CDR1 and CDR2: SGHRS and YFSETQ. V shed 6 bases, J shed 2 bases, and the junction held 10 bases outside the gene matches. CDR3 amino acids: CASIQMGQGRQETQYF. CDR3 nucleotide sequence: TGCGCCAGCATCCAAATGGGACAGGGGCGACAAGAGACCCAGTACTTC.

In its sample, this clonotype was seen many times. The chain recombines TRBV7-8 with TRBJ2-2, with TRBD1 as a possible D gene (5 bases). V lost 1 base, J lost 6 bases, and 15 bases lay in between. The germline gives CDR1 SGHVS, CDR2 FQNEAQ. The CDR3 sequence is 16 residues long. The CDR3 DNA reads TGTGCCAGCAGCTTAGATCTGCCAGGGTTGCCCGGGGAGCTGTTTTTT. It yields the protein CASSLDLPGLPGELFF.

This clonotype was observed a few times. Here the CDR3 reads CSVDGVNGELFF. In DNA form, the CDR3 reads TGCAGCGTTGATGGGGTGAACGGGGAGCTGTTTTTT. The chain links TRBV29-1 to TRBJ2-2; D gene unclear. Between the trimmed V and J ends, which lost 3 bases and 7 bases, there was a span of 9 bases. CDR1 is SQVTM, CDR2 ANQGSEA, per germline. CDR3 length equals 12 residues.

This clonotype came up a few times. The chain recombines TRBV7-8 with TRBJ2-5, with D possibly matching TRBD2 (5 bases). The CDR3 consists of 15 residues. Germline V gives CDR1 SGHVS, CDR2 FQNEAQ. V shed 3 bases and J shed 0 bases, with 11 bases lying between them. CDR3 amino acids: CASSFGEGYQETQYF. In DNA form, the CDR3 reads TGTGCCAGCAGCTTTGGAGAGGGTTACCAAGAGACCCAGTACTTC. Full variable domain (remainder filled in from reference TRBV7-8 and TRBJ2-5): GAGVSQSPRYKVAKRGQDVALRCDPISGHVSLFWYQQALGQGPEFLTYFQNEAQLDKSGLPSDRFFAERPEGSVSTLKIQRTQQEDSAVYLCASSFGEGYQETQYFGPGTRLLVL.

This clonotype was detected many times. The genes are TRBV2 and TRBJ1-2; perhaps TRBD1 as D (6 bases). The CDR3 is 13 amino acids. V was cut by 7 bases and J by 4 bases, with 13 bases left in between. Germline assignment: CDR1 SNHLY and CDR2 FYNNEI. CDR3 region: CASIAGEGYGYTF. In DNA, the CDR3 is TGTGCCAGCATTGCAGGGGAGGGCTATGGCTACACCTTC.

This clonotype was picked up a small number of times. This chain joins TRBV6-2 or TRBV6-3 and TRBJ1-5; TRBD1 matches at 8 bases. Germline V gives CDR1 MNHEY, CDR2 SVGEGT. The CDR3 length is 16 residues. The V segment lost 10 bases and the J segment 2 bases; nucleotides outside the gene matches: 13. CDR3 in amino acids: CATKQGAGYRNQPQHF. The CDR3 DNA reads as TGTGCCACCAAGCAGGGGGCGGGATATCGCAATCAGCCCCAGCATTTT.

This clonotype has more than one count but fewer than ten. The rearrangement links TRBV20-1 to TRBJ2-7; 11 nucleotides line up with TRBD1. The CDR3 has 15 amino acids. V lost 5 bases, J lost 3 bases, and 9 bases stayed unmatched. The germline V gene encodes CDR1 DFQATT and CDR2 SNEGSKA (reference sequence). The CDR3 loop is CSALHPGTGGYEQYF. DNA of the CDR3: TGCAGTGCTCTTCACCCCGGGACAGGGGGCTACGAGCAGTACTTC.

This clonotype was picked up one time. This chain joins TRBV2 and TRBJ2-7; 12 bases map to TRBD2. Germline CDR1 SNHLY, CDR2 FYNNEI. There are 11 residues in the CDR3. CDR3 residues: CAGTSGYEQYF. The DNA for the CDR3 is TGTGCAGGGACTAGCGGGTACGAGCAGTACTTC.